The entry that follows covers one T cell receptor beta chain sequence. This sample was included in a study of CD8+ T cells in alopecia areata. PBMC-derived CD4+ and CD8+ T cells were sorted. Germline V lookup: CDR1 SGHRS, CDR2 YFSETQ. V dropped 0 bases and J dropped 0 bases, with 15 bases sitting between them. The CDR3 has 17 residues. Extracted RNA was reverse transcribed, and the resulting cDNA served as sequencing template. Profiled with immunoSEQ multiplex PCR; TCRdb holds only in-frame clones, not every one. The profile shows 130,000 to 150,000 clones, about nine tenths of them singletons. The material sequenced was CD8+ T cells sorted from blood, taken at week 0. The sequence came from a human donor with alopecia areata. This chain joins TRBV5-1 and TRBJ1-2; D ambiguous. CDR3 sequence reads: CASSLEGEALTNYGYTF. The CDR3 DNA sequence: TGCGCCAGCAGCTTGGAAGGCGAGGCACTTACTAACTATGGCTACACCTTC.